This TCR beta chain was documented in a study of CD8+ T cells in alopecia areata. For the study at large: It was 6 to 18 months of tofacitinib, and then there were 6 months off drug. General study results and limits: Tofacitinib did not eliminate many expanded lesional clones from scalp or blood. Scalp samples also contribute reads from the resident alphabeta T cells found in normal skin. More clonal than normal scalp was lesional scalp, particularly alopecia totalis/universalis.

Reverse transcription of extracted RNA yielded cDNA, which provided the sequencing template. Sequencing used immunoSEQ multiplex PCR; TCRdb keeps in-frame clones, though not all of them. The table lists tens of thousands of clones, approximately 29% of them singletons, with 14% to 15% in the top ten. This clone was counted a few times. Antigen specificity is unknown. As for treatment: oral pan-JAK inhibitor, 5-10 mg twice daily. The CDR3 consists of 14 residues. V lost 4 bases, J lost 5 bases, and 15 bases lay in between. The germline V gene has CDR1 SGDLS and CDR2 YYNGEE. The sequences come from CD8+ T cells sorted from blood, collected at week 4, from a patient treated with tofacitinib. This clonotype originated in a human donor with alopecia areata. The chain couples TRBV9 to TRBJ2-5; unclear D gene. The CDR3 is CASSLRSAWETQYF. The DNA of the CDR3 is TGTGCCAGCAGCTTACGGTCGGCTTGGGAGACCCAGTACTTC.